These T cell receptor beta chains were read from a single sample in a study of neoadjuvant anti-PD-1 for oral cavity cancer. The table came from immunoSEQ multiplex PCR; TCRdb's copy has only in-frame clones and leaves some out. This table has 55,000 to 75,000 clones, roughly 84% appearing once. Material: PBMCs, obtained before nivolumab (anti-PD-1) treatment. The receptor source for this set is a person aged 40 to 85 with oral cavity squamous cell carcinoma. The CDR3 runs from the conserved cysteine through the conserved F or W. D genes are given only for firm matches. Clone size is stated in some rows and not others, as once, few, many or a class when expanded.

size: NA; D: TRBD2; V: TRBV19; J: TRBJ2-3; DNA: TGTGCCAGTAGTATAGACCACCTTAGCGGGAGCCCAGATACGCAGTATTTT; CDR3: CASSIDHLSGSPDTQYF
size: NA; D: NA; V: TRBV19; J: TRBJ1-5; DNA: TGTGCCAGTAGTACCCTAGACAGGTTAGGTCGGATTCAGCCCCAGCATTTT; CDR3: CASSTLDRLGRIQPQHF
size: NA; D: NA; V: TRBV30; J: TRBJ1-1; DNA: TGTGCCTGTCGATTGGGGAACACTGAAGCTTTCTTT; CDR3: CACRLGNTEAFF
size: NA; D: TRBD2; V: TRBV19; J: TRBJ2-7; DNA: TGTGCCAGTAGCCGAGCGGGAGTCTTCTCCTACGAGCAGTACTTC; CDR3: CASSRAGVFSYEQYF
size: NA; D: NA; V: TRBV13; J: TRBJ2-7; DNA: TGTGCCAGCAGCTTAGGGGTCGAGCAGTACTTC; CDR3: CASSLGVEQYF
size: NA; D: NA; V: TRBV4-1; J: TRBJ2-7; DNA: TGCGCCAGCAGCGATCTGCCCGAGCAGTACTTC; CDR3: CASSDLPEQYF
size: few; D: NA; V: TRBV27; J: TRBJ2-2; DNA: TGTGCCAGCAGTCGCCTAGGGCCAGGGCACACCGGGGAGCTGTTTTTT; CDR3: CASSRLGPGHTGELFF
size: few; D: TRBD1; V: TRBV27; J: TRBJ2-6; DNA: TGTGCCAGCAGTGCGGGACAGGGGCTTTTCTCTGGGGCCAACGTCCTGACTTTC; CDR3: CASSAGQGLFSGANVLTF
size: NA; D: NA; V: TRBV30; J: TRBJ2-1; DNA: TGTGCCTGGAGTGGACTAGGGGGGCATGAGCAGTTCTTC; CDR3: CAWSGLGGHEQFF
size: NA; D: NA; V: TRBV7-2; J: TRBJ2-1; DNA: TGTGCCAGCAGCTTAGTTGGCGGAGCCTCCTACAATGAGCAGTTCTTC; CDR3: CASSLVGGASYNEQFF
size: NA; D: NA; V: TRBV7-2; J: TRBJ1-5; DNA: TGTGCCAGCAGCCCCTCGGGCGATAAACCCCAGCATTTT; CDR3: CASSPSGDKPQHF
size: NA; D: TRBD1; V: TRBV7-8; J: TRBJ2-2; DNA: TGTGCCAGCAGCCCGGGACAGGGGAACACCGGGGAGCTGTTTTTT; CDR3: CASSPGQGNTGELFF
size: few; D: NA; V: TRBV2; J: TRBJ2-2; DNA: TGTGCCAGCAGGAGGGGTACCGGGGAGCTGTTTTTT; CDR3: CASRRGTGELFF
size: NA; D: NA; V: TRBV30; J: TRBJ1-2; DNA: TGTGCCTGGAGTGTACAGGGAGCCTATGGCTACACCTTC; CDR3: CAWSVQGAYGYTF
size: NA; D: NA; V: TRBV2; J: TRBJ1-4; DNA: TGTGCCAGCAGGACCGGGCTAAATGAAAAACTGTTTTTT; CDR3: CASRTGLNEKLFF
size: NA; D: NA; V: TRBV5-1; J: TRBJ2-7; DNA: TGCGCCAGCAGCTTGTCCGGGAACTCCTACGAGCAGTACTTC; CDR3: CASSLSGNSYEQYF
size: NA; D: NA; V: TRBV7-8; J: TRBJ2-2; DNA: TGTGCCAGCAGTCCCAGCGGAACGAACACCGGGGAGCTGTTTTTT; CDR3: CASSPSGTNTGELFF
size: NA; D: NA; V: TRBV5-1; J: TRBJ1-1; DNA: TGCGCCAGCAGCCTGGAAGGGCACACTGAAGCTTTCTTT; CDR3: CASSLEGHTEAFF
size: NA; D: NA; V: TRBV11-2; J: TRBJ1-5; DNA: TGTGCCAGCAGCTTAGCCGGCAGGGGCTATCAGCCCCAGCATTTT; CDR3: CASSLAGRGYQPQHF
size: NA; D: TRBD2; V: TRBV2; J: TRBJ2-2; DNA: TGTGCCAGCAGGAGGACTAGCGCGAGGACCGGGGAGCTGTTTTTT; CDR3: CASRRTSARTGELFF
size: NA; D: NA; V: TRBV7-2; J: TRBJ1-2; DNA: TGTGCCAGCAGCTCCCTCAATAGGGGCGGTAACTATGGCTACACCTTC; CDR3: CASSSLNRGGNYGYTF
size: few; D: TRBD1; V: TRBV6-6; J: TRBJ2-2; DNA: TGTGCCAGCCGGGACAGGGGGCCCGGGGAGCTGTTTTTT; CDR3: CASRDRGPGELFF